This is a list of T cell receptor beta chains from one sample in a study of T cells after yellow fever vaccination. Each CDR3 protein gets one entry after TCRdb re-called the 5' RACE reads with MiXCR. The profile shows a few hundred thousand distinct CDR3 sequences, roughly 9% of them singletons. The sequencing here drew on CD4+ T cells sorted from PBMCs, taken 5 days after the yellow fever booster vaccination. The receptors come from a man aged 18 to 35 who received the YFV17D yellow fever vaccine. The CDR3 runs from the conserved cysteine through the conserved F or W. D genes are given only for firm matches. Only part of the rows carry a size: once, few, many, or a class if the clone is expanded.

CDR3	DNA	size	J	V	D
CASSLGARLGAQYF	TGTGCCAGCAGCTTAGGAGCCCGACTGGGAGCCCAGTACTTC	many	TRBJ2-5	TRBV7-9	NA
CASSVSDGNTEAFF	TGTGCCAGCAGTGTTTCTGACGGGAACACTGAAGCTTTCTTT	many	TRBJ1-1	TRBV6-1	NA
CSARDGDPYTEAFF	TGCAGTGCTAGAGATGGAGACCCCTACACTGAAGCTTTCTTT	few	TRBJ1-1	TRBV20-1	NA
CASSSTGDNEQFF	TGTGCCAGCTCATCAACAGGGGACAATGAGCAGTTCTTC	NA	TRBJ2-1	TRBV18	TRBD1
CASSLDRAGDIQYF	TGTGCCAGCAGCTTGGACAGGGCAGGGGACATTCAGTACTTC	few	TRBJ2-4	TRBV7-9	TRBD1
CASSQRPSGRDTQYF	TGTGCCAGCAGCCAACGCCCTAGCGGGAGAGATACGCAGTATTTT	many	TRBJ2-3	TRBV7-2	TRBD2
CASSFPNSPLHF	TGCGCCAGCAGCTTCCCGAATTCACCCCTCCACTTT	few	TRBJ1-6	TRBV5-1	NA
CASSSPGEADTQYF	TGTGCCAGCAGTTCACCTGGGGAGGCAGATACGCAGTATTTT	NA	TRBJ2-3	TRBV28	NA
CASSLGGTGEKLFF	TGTGCCAGCAGCTTGGGTGGAACGGGTGAAAAACTGTTTTTT	many	TRBJ1-4	TRBV5-5	NA
CASSRRLAGGAFSRNNEQFF	TGTGCCAGCAGCCGGAGGCTAGCGGGGGGGGCTTTTAGTCGAAACAATGAGCAGTTCTTC	NA	TRBJ2-1	TRBV5-4	TRBD2
CASSRQTGRTYNSPLHF	TGCGCCAGCAGCCGACAGACAGGGAGAACCTATAATTCACCCCTCCACTTT	NA	TRBJ1-6	TRBV4-3	TRBD1
CASSFGGIISSGNTIYF	TGTGCCAGCAGCTTTGGGGGAATAATAAGCTCTGGAAACACCATATATTTT	NA	TRBJ1-3	TRBV7-2	NA
CASSLTGIGELFF	TGTGCCAGCAGTTTAACGGGAATCGGGGAGCTGTTTTTT	NA	TRBJ2-2	TRBV12-3/TRBV12-4	NA
CASSRETETQYF	TGTGCCAGCAGCAGGGAGACGGAGACCCAGTACTTC	few	TRBJ2-5	TRBV7-9	NA
CSTPGQGMGGTGELFF	TGCAGCACCCCGGGACAGGGGATGGGGGGCACCGGGGAGCTGTTTTTT	many	TRBJ2-2	TRBV29-1	TRBD1
CASSGRGSTDTQYF	TGCGCCAGCAGCGGCAGGGGTAGCACAGATACGCAGTATTTT	few	TRBJ2-3	TRBV5-1	NA
CASSQVSGELNIQYF	TGTGCCAGCAGCCAAGTCTCGGGGGAGTTAAACATTCAGTACTTC	many	TRBJ2-4	TRBV4-2	NA
CASSLLLASTEAFF	TGTGCCAGCAGCTTATTACTGGCGAGCACTGAAGCTTTCTTT	few	TRBJ1-1	TRBV11-2	NA
CASSQAGGISTDTQYF	TGTGCCAGCAGCCAAGCGGGTGGGATAAGCACAGATACGCAGTATTTT	many	TRBJ2-3	TRBV3-1	NA
CSVATGASDEKLFF	TGCAGCGTCGCTACGGGGGCATCCGATGAAAAACTGTTTTTT	many	TRBJ1-4	TRBV29-1	NA
CSATVGQLRTDTQYF	TGCAGTGCTACGGTGGGACAGCTTCGCACAGATACGCAGTATTTT	few	TRBJ2-3	TRBV20-1	TRBD1
CASSQGPSAGGYNEQFF	TGCGCCAGCAGCCAAGGCCCTTCGGCGGGGGGTTACAATGAGCAGTTCTTC	few	TRBJ2-1	TRBV4-3	TRBD2
CASSPISGTGMFNGYTF	TGTGCCAGCAGTCCAATCTCCGGGACAGGGATGTTCAATGGCTACACCTTC	NA	TRBJ1-2	TRBV6-5	TRBD1
CASSIYPPGQFGNEQFF	TGCGCCAGCAGCATATACCCACCGGGACAGTTCGGCAATGAGCAGTTCTTC	few	TRBJ2-1	TRBV5-1	TRBD1
CASSQDKGRFNSPLHF	TGTGCCAGCAGCCAAGATAAGGGACGGTTTAATTCACCCCTCCACTTT	many	TRBJ1-6	TRBV14	NA
CASSPGGTVLGTEAFF	TGTGCCAGCAGCCCAGGGGGGACAGTCCTCGGCACTGAAGCTTTCTTT	few	TRBJ1-1	TRBV7-2	TRBD1
CSAFDRGQSYGYTF	TGCAGTGCTTTCGACAGGGGCCAATCCTATGGCTACACCTTC	NA	TRBJ1-2	TRBV20-1	TRBD1
CASSLYQGTGQPQHF	TGTGCCAGCAGTTTGTATCAGGGCACAGGACAGCCCCAGCATTTT	NA	TRBJ1-5	TRBV12-3/TRBV12-4	NA
CASSLEGTGRDYTF	TGTGCCAGCAGCTTAGAAGGGACAGGTCGTGACTACACCTTC	many	TRBJ1-2	TRBV5-6	TRBD1
CASSLAFKLKRGQGSGYGYTF	TGTGCCAGCAGCTTAGCGTTTAAGTTAAAGAGAGGACAGGGGTCAGGCTATGGCTACACCTTC	many	TRBJ1-2	TRBV7-2	TRBD1
CASSSDAYPSSYNEQFF	TGTGCCAGCAGTTCTGACGCCTATCCCAGCTCCTACAATGAGCAGTTCTTC	many	TRBJ2-1	TRBV27	NA
CASRIGGAADTQYF	TGTGCCAGCAGGATCGGGGGGGCGGCAGATACGCAGTATTTT	NA	TRBJ2-3	TRBV12-3/TRBV12-4	TRBD2
CASRSRTFSTDTQYF	TGTGCCAGCAGGAGTAGAACCTTTAGCACAGATACGCAGTATTTT	few	TRBJ2-3	TRBV25-1	NA
CASSLAAGNEKLFF	TGCGCCAGCAGCTTGGCCGCAGGAAATGAAAAACTGTTTTTT	few	TRBJ1-4	TRBV5-1	NA
CASSLIEAQETQYF	TGCGCCAGCAGCTTGATTGAGGCTCAGGAGACCCAGTACTTC	NA	TRBJ2-5	TRBV5-1	NA
CASESGGLYNEQFF	TGCGCCAGCGAGTCGGGGGGCCTATACAATGAGCAGTTCTTC	many	TRBJ2-1	TRBV5-1	NA
CATSDGGTSGGWETQYF	TGTGCCACCAGTGATGGGGGGACTAGCGGGGGATGGGAGACCCAGTACTTC	many	TRBJ2-5	TRBV24-1	TRBD2
CASSLSIETQYF	TGTGCCAGCAGCCTCAGTATAGAGACCCAGTACTTC	few	TRBJ2-5	TRBV12-3/TRBV12-4	NA
CSARPPTGGNGYTF	TGCAGTGCTAGACCCCCGACAGGGGGCAATGGCTACACCTTC	few	TRBJ1-2	TRBV20-1	TRBD1
CASSVGAPSGNTIYF	TGTGCCAGCAGCGTAGGTGCCCCCTCTGGAAACACCATATATTTT	NA	TRBJ1-3	TRBV9	NA
CSARGSRELFF	TGCAGTGCTAGGGGGTCACGGGAGCTGTTTTTT	few	TRBJ2-2	TRBV20-1	NA
CASSSYRGRDTGELFF	TGTGCCAGCAGTTCATACAGGGGGCGGGACACCGGGGAGCTGTTTTTT	NA	TRBJ2-2	TRBV6-5	TRBD1
CASSRPNRGSSGGYTF	TGCGCCAGCAGCCGCCCAAACAGGGGATCTTCGGGTGGCTACACCTTC	NA	TRBJ1-2	TRBV4-1	TRBD1
CASRLGTRGTDTQYF	TGTGCCAGCAGGCTCGGGACTAGAGGCACAGATACGCAGTATTTT	NA	TRBJ2-3	TRBV12-3/TRBV12-4	TRBD2
CASSLFLGGRTDTQYF	TGTGCCAGCAGTTTATTCTTGGGGGGGCGCACAGATACGCAGTATTTT	few	TRBJ2-3	TRBV12-3/TRBV12-4	NA
CASRREQGADIQYF	TGTGCCAGCAGGAGAGAACAGGGGGCCGACATTCAGTACTTC	NA	TRBJ2-4	TRBV2	TRBD1
CASGTGNNEQFF	TGTGCCAGCGGGACAGGGAACAATGAGCAGTTCTTC	NA	TRBJ2-1	TRBV7-3	TRBD1